The 23 T cell receptor beta chains below all came from one sample that was sequenced in a study of T cell responses to AZD1222 COVID-19 vaccine (dated by TCRdb to the early 2020s). The library was made by the immunoSEQ multiplex PCR assay. TCRdb stores this immuneACCESS table with in-frame sequences only. Part of the clones is absent; in the studies checked, under half of the shortfall reflects unresolved V genes, and no reason is known for the rest. The sample contains around 100,000 clones, 90% of them found a single time. About 4.8% of the sample is held by the ten biggest clonotypes. The time point label on this specimen signifies: baseline before first vaccination. The starting material was peripheral blood, obtained on day 0 of AZD1222 vaccination. The receptors originated from an adult in good health.

The CDR3 region is CASVDRAFQPQHF. CDR3 nucleotide sequence: TGTGCCAGCGTGGACAGGGCTTTCCAGCCCCAGCATTTT. The chain recombines TRBV6-6 with TRBJ1-5; 8 positions match TRBD1. The germline V gene has CDR1 MNHNY and CDR2 SVGAGI (reference sequence). The CDR3 loop spans 13 amino acids. V shed 8 bases, J shed 7 bases, and the junction held 7 bases outside the gene matches.

The chain links TRBV4-1 to TRBJ2-1; 10 bases fit TRBD2. Germline V gene sequence: CDR1 MGHRA, CDR2 YSYEKL. J lost 6 bases, V lost 5 bases, and 10 bases had no gene match. The CDR3 consists of 16 residues. CDR3 sequence: CASSFRTSGAFNEQFF. Here the CDR3 DNA reads TGCGCCAGCAGCTTCCGTACTAGCGGGGCCTTCAATGAGCAGTTCTTC.

The chain combines TRBV24-1 with TRBJ2-1; TRBD2 is a possible D gene (6 bases). Germline V gene lookup returns CDR1 KGHDR and CDR2 SFDVKD. CDR3 size: 14 residues. V was trimmed by 11 bases and J by 3 bases, leaving 16 bases between them. The CDR3 loop reads CAMTGEIRYNEQFF. CDR3 sequence (DNA): TGTGCCATGACGGGGGAAATTCGCTACAATGAGCAGTTCTTC.

The V call is TRBV7-9, the J call TRBJ1-5; TRBD1 is a possible D gene (5 bases). Germline V gene sequence: CDR1 SEHNR, CDR2 FQNEAQ (reference sequence). The ends were cut back, 3 bases at V and 5 bases at J, with 8 bases in the middle. This CDR3 spans 13 amino acids. The CDR3 DNA sequence: TGTGCCAGCAGCTTGGGACTCGATCAGCCCCAGCATTTT. Translating it yields CASSLGLDQPQHF. Looking up the rest from reference TRBV7-9 and TRBJ1-5 gives the full variable domain: DTGVSQNPRHKITKRGQNVTFRCDPISEHNRLYWYRQTLGQGPEFLTYFQNEAQLEKSRLLSDRFSAERPKGSFSTLEIQRTEQGDSAMYLCASSLGLDQPQHFGDGTRLSIL.

The J gene is TRBJ1-4, the V gene TRBV7-6; the match to TRBD1 covers 9 bases. The V gene end was trimmed by 4 bases and the J gene end by 11 bases; junction bases not matched to a gene: 8. In germline, CDR1 is SGHVS, CDR2 FNYEAQ. This CDR3 is built from 14 residues. The CDR3 DNA reads TGTGCCAGCAGCTCCCTCCCCGGACAGGGGAAACTGTTTTTT. Translated: CASSSLPGQGKLFF.

V gene TRBV7-9 combines with J gene TRBJ1-6; D perhaps matches TRBD1 (6 bases). The CDR3 has 15 amino acids. The germline gives CDR1 SEHNR, CDR2 FQNEAQ (reference sequence). V gave up 6 bases and J gave up 10 bases, with 19 bases separating them. This CDR3 reads CASRQGESPGSPLHF. The CDR3 nucleotides are TGTGCCAGCAGACAGGGAGAATCGCCTGGGTCACCCCTCCACTTT.

This chain links TRBV30 with TRBJ1-5; no definite D call. CDR1 is GTSNPN and CDR2 is SVGIG in the germline V gene (reference sequence). The V end was cut by 1 base, the J end by 4 bases, with 11 bases between. The CDR3 has 14 amino acids. The CDR3 bases are TGTGCCTGGAGTGCCGGTGGGTTTAATCAGCCCCAGCATTTT. This encodes CAWSAGGFNQPQHF.

The CDR3 region is CASSLARGGGPREQYF. CDR3 DNA: TGTGCCAGCAGCTTAGCGCGTGGTGGGGGGCCTCGCGAGCAGTACTTC. V is TRBV7-2 and J is TRBJ2-7; D may correspond to TRBD1 or TRBD2 (6 bases each). The CDR3 is made up of 16 amino acids. Between the trimmed V and J ends, which lost 0 bases and 6 bases, there was a span of 18 bases. Per germline, CDR1 SGHTA and CDR2 FQGNSA.

DNA of the CDR3: TGTGCCAGCAGCCAAGGCGACAGGGGGTTATCCTACGAGCAGTACTTC. Protein sequence: CASSQGDRGLSYEQYF. The V call is TRBV14, the J call TRBJ2-7; 9 bases are a match to TRBD1. Looked up from germline, CDR1 is SGHDN and CDR2 is FVKESK. V lost 1 base and J lost 1; bases outside the gene matches: 5. The CDR3 covers 16 residues.

This chain connects TRBV19 to TRBJ1-1; D perhaps matches TRBD1 (5 bases). The CDR3 is 16 residues long. V was clipped by 6 bases and J by 1 base, with 18 bases between them. The V gene's germline CDR1 is LNHDA and CDR2 SQIVND (reference sequence). The CDR3 protein is CASRGAGAAWNTEAFF. The CDR3 DNA is TGTGCCAGTAGAGGGGCCGGGGCAGCGTGGAACACTGAAGCTTTCTTT.

V and J are TRBV4-1 and TRBJ1-5, with TRBD1 matching 9 bases. After removal of 4 bases from V and 2 bases from J, the junction contained 6 bases not matched to a gene. CDR3 length equals 16 residues. Germline lookup yields CDR1 MGHRA and CDR2 YSYEKL. The CDR3 DNA sequence: TGCGCCAGCAGCCGGGACAGGGCGAGCGGCAATCAGCCCCAGCATTTT. Protein product: CASSRDRASGNQPQHF.

On this clone: Other DNA sequences in the sample encode the same CDR3. The rearrangement joins TRBV30 to TRBJ2-7; TRBD1 matches at 10 bases. This CDR3 has 13 residues. The germline V gene has CDR1 GTSNPN and CDR2 SVGIG (reference sequence). Trimming at V came to 3 bases and at J to 6 bases, leaving 5 bases not matched to a gene. Here the CDR3 reads CAWSPGQGFEQYF. In nucleotides, the CDR3 is TGTGCCTGGAGCCCGGGACAGGGGTTCGAGCAGTACTTC.

The chain combines TRBV5-1 with TRBJ1-1; D gene ambiguous. V dropped 0 bases and J dropped 1 base, with 4 bases sitting between them. CDR3 length: 13 residues. Per the germline V gene, CDR1 is SGHRS and CDR2 is YFSETQ. The CDR3 protein is CASSLDPNTEAFF. The CDR3 DNA reads as TGCGCCAGCAGCTTGGACCCGAACACTGAAGCTTTCTTT.

In the case of this clone: The identical CDR3 is also encoded by other nucleotide sequences in the sample. This rearrangement joins TRBV28 to TRBJ2-1; D perhaps matches TRBD2 (6 bases). CDR1 and CDR2 from the germline V gene are MDHEN and SYDVKM. The CDR3 covers 13 residues. V gave up 7 bases and J gave up 0 bases, with 7 bases separating them. CDR3 loop: CASIGSSYNEQFF. The CDR3 nucleotides read TGTGCCAGCATCGGGAGCTCCTACAATGAGCAGTTCTTC.

The chain couples TRBV30 to TRBJ1-2; the match to TRBD1 covers 9 bases. Looked up from germline, CDR1 is GTSNPN and CDR2 is SVGIG (reference sequence). The CDR3 has 15 residues. The DNA of the CDR3 is TGTGCTTCGAGGGGACAGGGTCTATCATACTATGGCTACACCTTC. Its protein product is CASRGQGLSYYGYTF.

This clone was detected once. The J gene is TRBJ1-2, the V gene TRBV7-9; D call uncertain. V was shortened by 7 bases and J by 2 bases, with 11 bases between the two germline ends. The CDR3 has 13 residues. Germline V gene sequence: CDR1 SEHNR, CDR2 FQNEAQ (reference sequence). CDR3 coding DNA: TGTGCCAGCACCCAGAGGACCAACTATGGCTACACCTTC. Protein: CASTQRTNYGYTF.

A remark on this clone: Within the sample, other DNA sequences also encode this same CDR3. The rearrangement joins TRBV5-4 to TRBJ2-2; D is perhaps TRBD1 or TRBD2 (5 bases each). Germline V gives CDR1 SGHNT, CDR2 YYREEE (reference sequence). This CDR3 comprises 13 residues. V was trimmed by 7 bases and J by 5 bases, leaving 12 bases between them. The CDR3 coding sequence is TGTGCCAGCCGCGGGTGGGGGACCGGGGAGCTGTTTTTT. Encoded protein: CASRGWGTGELFF.

This chain uses TRBV7-6 with TRBJ1-1; TRBD1 might be the D (5 bases). Trimming pared 5 bases from V and 0 bases from J, leaving 16 bases between. This CDR3 contains 16 residues. Germline CDR1 reads SGHVS; CDR2 reads FNYEAQ. The CDR3 reads CASSPQGGVVNTEAFF. The CDR3 DNA reads as TGTGCCAGCAGCCCCCAGGGAGGTGTGGTGAACACTGAAGCTTTCTTT. Together with reference TRBV7-6 and TRBJ1-1, the CDR3 gives the full variable domain: GAGVSQSPRYKVTKRGQDVALRCDPISGHVSLYWYRQALGQGPEFLTYFNYEAQQDKSGLPNDRFSAERPEGSISTLTIQRTEQRDSAMYRCASSPQGGVVNTEAFFGQGTRLTVV.

The chain links TRBV19 to TRBJ2-7; TRBD1 aligns across 9 bases. CDR3 length: 13 residues. The junction had 0 bases not matched to a gene; V was cut back by 1 base and J by 5 bases. The germline gives CDR1 LNHDA, CDR2 SQIVND (reference sequence). CDR3 sequence (DNA): TGTGCCAGTAGTATAGGGACAGGGGACGAGCAGTACTTC. Encoded protein: CASSIGTGDEQYF.

V and J are TRBV6-1 and TRBJ2-7; TRBD2 aligns across 8 bases. The CDR3 is made up of 14 amino acids. Trimming at V came to 1 base and at J to 5 bases, leaving 4 bases not matched to a gene. The V gene's germline CDR1 is MNHNS and CDR2 SASEGT. DNA for the CDR3: TGTGCCAGCAGTGAAGTGGGACTAGTAAACGAGCAGTACTTC. Its translation: CASSEVGLVNEQYF.

In this sample, this clone turned up a few times. The V gene is TRBV10-3, the J gene TRBJ1-1, with TRBD1 matching over 10 bases. The J segment lost 0 bases and the V segment lost 6 bases, leaving 4 bases of the junction unmatched. CDR1 ENHRY and CDR2 SYGVKD come from the germline V gene. CDR3 length equals 15 residues. The CDR3 region is CAIRRQGALNTEAFF. DNA for the CDR3: TGTGCCATCAGGAGACAGGGGGCCCTGAACACTGAAGCTTTCTTT.

This clone was seen once. The chain uses TRBV3-1 (or the pseudogene TRBV3-2) and TRBJ1-2, with TRBD1 as a possible D gene (6 bases). Germline V lookup: CDR1 LGHDT, CDR2 YNNKEL (reference sequence). The CDR3 loop spans 13 amino acids. With 3 bases removed from V and 7 bases from J, the gap between germline ends came to 12 bases. CDR3 region: CASSHPGAGGYTF. CDR3 bases: TGTGCCAGCAGCCATCCGGGGGCGGGTGGCTACACCTTC.

The chain joins TRBV2 to TRBJ2-2; 7 bases are shared with TRBD1. V dropped 5 bases and J dropped 2; count of bases not matched to a gene: 8. CDR3 length equals 16 residues. CDR1 and CDR2 from the germline V gene are SNHLY and FYNNEI. DNA of the CDR3: TGTGCCAGCAGTCTGGGACAGAGATTCAACACCGGGGAGCTGTTTTTT. This codes for CASSLGQRFNTGELFF.